The T cell receptor (beta chain) described here comes from a study of monozygotic twins with inflammatory bowel disease. Per the germline V gene, CDR1 is SGHTA and CDR2 is FQGNSA. This CDR3 is built from 15 residues. A remark on this clonotype: Its specificity is not known.

Study findings and constraints: Lower sharing of clonotypes with other individuals was seen in IBD patients than in healthy twins. This was most marked in patients showing signs of disease activity. Researchers were unable to tell different T cell subtypes apart. Lower TCRbeta diversity (inverse Simpson) was seen in IBD patients than in healthy co-twins.

Template switching was used to attach UMIs, which incorporated a 6-nucleotide sample barcode. TCRdb reprocessed the 5' RACE reads, keeping one entry per CDR3 protein, no DNA. The table lists 45,000 or so distinct CDR3 sequences. This chain joins TRBV7-2 and TRBJ2-4; TCRdb reports TRBD1, a call that lacks DNA to check it against. The clonotype comes from a human donor with ulcerative colitis or Crohn's disease, or a healthy co-twin of an affected twin (not recorded which). Material: blood. CDR3 protein: CASSLEGTAGFVQYF.